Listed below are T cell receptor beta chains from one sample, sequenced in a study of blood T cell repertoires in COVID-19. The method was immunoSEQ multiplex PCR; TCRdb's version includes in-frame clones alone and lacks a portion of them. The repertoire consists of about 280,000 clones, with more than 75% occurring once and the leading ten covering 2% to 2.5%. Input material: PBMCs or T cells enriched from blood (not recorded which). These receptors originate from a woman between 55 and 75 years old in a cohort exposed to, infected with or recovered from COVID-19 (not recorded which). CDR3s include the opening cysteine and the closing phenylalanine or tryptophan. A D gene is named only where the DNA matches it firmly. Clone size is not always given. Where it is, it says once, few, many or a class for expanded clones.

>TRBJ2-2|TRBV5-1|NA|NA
CASSLAIGFGNGELFF
TGCGCCAGCAGCTTGGCCATAGGGTTCGGGAACGGGGAGCTGTTTTTT
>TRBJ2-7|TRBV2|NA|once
CATRAGDPYEQYF
TGTGCCACAAGGGCAGGGGACCCCTACGAGCAGTACTTC
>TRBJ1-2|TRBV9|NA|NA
CASSNDLFNYGYTF
TGTGCCAGCAGCAATGACTTATTTAACTATGGCTACACCTTC
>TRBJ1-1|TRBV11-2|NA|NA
CASSSGQNTEAFF
TGTGCCAGCAGCTCCGGACAGAACACTGAAGCTTTCTTT
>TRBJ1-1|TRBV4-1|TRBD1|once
CASSHPGTGNTEAFF
TGCGCCAGCAGTCACCCCGGGACAGGGAACACTGAAGCTTTCTTT
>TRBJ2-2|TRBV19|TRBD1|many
CASSIYMWDRGSTGELFF
TGTGCCAGTAGTATTTATATGTGGGACAGGGGGAGCACCGGGGAGCTGTTTTTT
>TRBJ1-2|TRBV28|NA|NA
CASSSQGGYTF
TGTGCCAGCAGTTCCCAGGGAGGCTACACCTTC
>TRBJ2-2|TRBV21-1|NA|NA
CASRWDRVGTGELFF
TGTGCCAGCAGATGGGACAGGGTTGGTACCGGGGAGCTGTTTTTT
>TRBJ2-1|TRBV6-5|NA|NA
CASSRTYRDYNEQFF
TGTGCCAGCAGCCGAACCTACCGGGACTACAATGAGCAGTTCTTC
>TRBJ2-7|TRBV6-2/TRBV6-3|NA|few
CASSYTKSSYEQYF
TGTGCCAGCAGTTACACTAAGAGCTCCTACGAGCAGTACTTC
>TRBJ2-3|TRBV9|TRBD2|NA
CASSGGGPDTQYF
TGTGCCAGCAGTGGGGGGGGTCCAGATACGCAGTATTTT
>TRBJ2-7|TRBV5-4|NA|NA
CASSLTGEGYEQYF
TGTGCCAGCAGCTTGACCGGAGAGGGCTACGAGCAGTACTTC
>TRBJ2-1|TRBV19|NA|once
CASSPWTKTSYNEQFF
TGTGCCAGTAGTCCATGGACTAAGACCTCCTACAATGAGCAGTTCTTC
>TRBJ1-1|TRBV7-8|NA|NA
CASSRLSEAFF
TGTGCCAGCAGCCGACTCAGTGAAGCTTTCTTT
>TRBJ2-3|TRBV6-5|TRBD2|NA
CASSYGTSGRVDTQYF
TGTGCCAGCAGTTACGGGACTAGCGGGAGGGTAGATACGCAGTATTTT
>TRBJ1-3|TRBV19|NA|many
CASTRVSGNTIYF
TGTGCCAGTACACGGGTCTCTGGAAACACCATATATTTT
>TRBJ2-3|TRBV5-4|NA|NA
CASTLWAGMNTQYF
TGTGCCAGCACCCTTTGGGCGGGAATGAATACGCAGTATTTT
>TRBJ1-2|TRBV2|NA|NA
CASSEALRQYYGYTF
TGTGCCAGCAGTGAAGCGCTTCGACAATACTATGGCTACACCTTC
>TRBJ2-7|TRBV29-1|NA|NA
CSVRQGLSYEQYF
TGCAGCGTTCGGCAGGGGCTCTCCTACGAGCAGTACTTC
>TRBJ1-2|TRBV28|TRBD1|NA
CASSLWGQAYGYTF
TGTGCCAGCAGTTTGTGGGGACAGGCCTATGGCTACACCTTC
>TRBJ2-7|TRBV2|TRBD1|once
CASSEQGETYEQYF
TGTGCCAGCAGTGAACAGGGGGAGACCTACGAGCAGTACTTC
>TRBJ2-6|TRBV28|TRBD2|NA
CATRRGSGANVLTF
TGTGCCACCCGGCGGGGGTCTGGGGCCAACGTCCTGACTTTC
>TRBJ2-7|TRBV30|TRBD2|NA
CAWSHGTSGSYEQYF
TGTGCCTGGAGCCACGGGACTAGCGGGAGTTACGAGCAGTACTTC
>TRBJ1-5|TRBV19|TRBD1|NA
CASRVRGTEAYQPQHF
TGTGCCAGTAGGGTCAGAGGGACAGAGGCGTATCAGCCCCAGCATTTT
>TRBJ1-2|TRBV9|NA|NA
CASSVGSWVSSGYGYTF
TGTGCCAGCAGCGTAGGTAGCTGGGTGTCTTCCGGCTATGGCTACACCTTC
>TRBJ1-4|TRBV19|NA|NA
CASSLAGANEKLFF
TGTGCCAGTAGTCTGGCCGGGGCTAATGAAAAACTGTTTTTT
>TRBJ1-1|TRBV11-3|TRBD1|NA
CASSPEGASNTEAFF
TGTGCCAGCAGCCCTGAGGGGGCAAGTAACACTGAAGCTTTCTTT
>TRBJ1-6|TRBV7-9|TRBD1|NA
CASSGDRDNSPLHF
TGTGCCAGCAGCGGGGACAGGGACAATTCACCCCTCCACTTT
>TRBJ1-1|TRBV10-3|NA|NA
CAISESSTGRRTEAFF
TGTGCCATCAGTGAGTCGAGTACAGGGCGGCGGACTGAAGCTTTCTTT
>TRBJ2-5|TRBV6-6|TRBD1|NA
CASAWDREQETQYF
TGTGCCAGCGCTTGGGACAGGGAACAAGAGACCCAGTACTTC
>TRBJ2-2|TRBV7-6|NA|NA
CASSFYSVENTGELFF
TGTGCCAGCAGCTTCTATAGCGTGGAGAACACCGGGGAGCTGTTTTTT
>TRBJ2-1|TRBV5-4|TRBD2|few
CASSSLTSGTYNEQFF
TGTGCCAGCAGCTCCTTGACTAGCGGGACCTACAATGAGCAGTTCTTC
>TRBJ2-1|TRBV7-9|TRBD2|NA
CASSSGTSGANEQFF
TGTGCCAGCAGCTCGGGGACTAGCGGAGCCAATGAGCAGTTCTTC
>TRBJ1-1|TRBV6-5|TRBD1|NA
CASSFRGLEAFF
TGTGCCAGCAGTTTCAGGGGGCTTGAAGCTTTCTTT
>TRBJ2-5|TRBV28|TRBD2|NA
CASSFTGLAGTTQETQYF
TGTGCCAGCAGTTTCACGGGACTAGCGGGAACTACACAAGAGACCCAGTACTTC
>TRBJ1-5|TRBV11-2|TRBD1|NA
CASSRGQGGQPQHF
TGTGCCAGCAGCAGAGGACAGGGGGGACAGCCCCAGCATTTT
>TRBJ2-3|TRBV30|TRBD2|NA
CAWLAGMDTQYF
TGTGCCTGGCTAGCGGGTATGGATACGCAGTATTTT
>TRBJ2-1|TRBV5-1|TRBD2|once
CASRVGLADNNEQFF
TGCGCCAGCAGGGTCGGCCTAGCGGATAACAATGAGCAGTTCTTC
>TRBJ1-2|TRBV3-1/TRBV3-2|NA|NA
CASSQVGRVNYGYTF
TGTGCCAGCAGCCAAGTGGGCAGGGTAAACTATGGCTACACCTTC
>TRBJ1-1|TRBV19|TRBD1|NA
CASSIRTGYRTEAFF
TGTGCCAGTAGTATACGGACAGGGTATCGCACTGAAGCTTTCTTT
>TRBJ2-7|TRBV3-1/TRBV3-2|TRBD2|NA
CASSQGGRPPYEQYF
TGTGCCAGCAGCCAAGGCGGGAGGCCCCCCTACGAGCAGTACTTC
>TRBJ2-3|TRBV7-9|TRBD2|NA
CASSRRTSGNTDTQYF
TGTGCCAGCAGCCGTAGGACTAGCGGGAACACAGATACGCAGTATTTT